This T cell receptor beta chain was identified during a study of identical twins. Findings and limits, study-wide: A lower insertion count was a feature of abundant cord blood beta clonotypes, with no such feature in memory repertoires. Invariant populations such as MAIT and iNKT cells could partly muddle zero-insertion analyses. Conclusions rested on cross-sectional statistics rather than following the same donors.

Addition of a universal primer site occurred through template switching, and cDNA carried unique molecular identifiers. MiXCR, run by TCRdb on the 5' RACE reads, gives a single entry per CDR3 protein. The sample has about 900,000 distinct CDR3 sequences; about 12% are singletons. Germline V gives CDR1 LGHDT, CDR2 YNNKEL (reference sequence). The CDR3 runs 14 residues. About this clonotype: Antigen unknown. One end of the junction does not line up with germline, which may come from a read error.

These data were also filed under a second study, of yellow fever vaccine responses in identical twins.

The source material was PBMCs. This clonotype was obtained from a woman aged 18-30 years in good health. The V gene is TRBV3-1, the J gene TRBJ1-1; D remains unclear. The CDR3 protein is CASNPGVGNTEAFF. The CDR3 nucleotides read TGCGCCAGCAACCCAGGCGTCGGAAACACTGAAGCTTTCTTT.